Below, 14 T cell receptor beta chains from the same sample are listed, as sequenced in a study of T cell changes during pregnancy in multiple sclerosis. Clones were read by immunoSEQ multiplex PCR, and TCRdb kept only the in-frame ones, dropping some. The sample has almost 95,000 clones, about 92% seen once; the top ten hold about 1.5%. Sequences were derived from peripheral blood, sampled in the first trimester of pregnancy. The receptors derive from a female donor with multiple sclerosis, enrolled in a pregnancy study.

The rearrangement links TRBV27 to TRBJ2-7, with TRBD1 as a possible D gene (6 bases). CDR3 length equals 14 residues. Germline CDR1 reads MNHEY; CDR2 reads SMNVEV (reference sequence). V was pared by 5 bases and J by 6 bases, with 17 bases between. CDR3 amino acids: CASSRQGYGVEQYF. Here the CDR3 DNA reads TGTGCCAGCAGTCGTCAGGGGTACGGTGTCGAGCAGTACTTC.

This sequence joins TRBV19 and TRBJ2-1; possible D gene TRBD1, 6 bases. V was clipped by 3 bases and J by 4 bases, with 7 bases between them. Germline V gives CDR1 LNHDA, CDR2 SQIVND (reference sequence). The CDR3 covers 13 residues. This CDR3 is CASSMRGYNEQFF. The CDR3 nucleotides are TGTGCCAGTAGTATGAGGGGGTACAATGAGCAGTTCTTC.

This sequence joins TRBV4-1 and TRBJ2-2; D is undetermined. V gave up 5 bases and J gave up 3 bases, with 10 bases separating them. Germline-derived CDR1 and CDR2 are MGHRA and YSYEKL. The CDR3 totals 14 residues. This CDR3 is CASSIGTHTGELFF. DNA for the CDR3: TGCGCCAGCAGCATCGGTACCCACACCGGGGAGCTGTTTTTT.

The V call is TRBV19, the J call TRBJ2-1, with D possibly being TRBD2 (6 bases). Germline V CDR1 and CDR2: LNHDA, SQIVND (reference sequence). The CDR3 length is 15 residues. V dropped 2 bases and J dropped 4 bases, with 12 bases sitting between them. CDR3 amino acids: CASSISGGPYNEQFF. The CDR3, as DNA: TGTGCCAGTAGTATATCCGGGGGTCCATACAATGAGCAGTTCTTC.

The chain uses TRBV25-1 and TRBJ2-2, with D possibly being TRBD2 (5 bases). The CDR3 totals 13 residues. Deletions cut 11 bases from V and 2 bases from J, with 12 bases between. Germline loops: CDR1 MGHDK, CDR2 SYGVNS. CDR3 DNA sequence: TGTGCCCTGGAGGTGTCAAACACCGGGGAGCTGTTTTTT. Translated: CALEVSNTGELFF.

This CDR3 is CASRPGTGSDYGYTF. The CDR3 DNA sequence: TGTGCCAGCAGACCCGGGACAGGGTCGGACTATGGCTACACCTTC. V is TRBV27 and J is TRBJ1-2, with 9 bases lining up with TRBD1. In germline, CDR1 is MNHEY, CDR2 SMNVEV (reference sequence). The CDR3 totals 15 residues. V shed 6 bases, J shed 3 bases, and the junction held 8 bases outside the gene matches.

The chain has TRBV28 and TRBJ1-1; no clear D. V was shortened by 2 bases and J by 1 base, with 5 bases between the two germline ends. This CDR3 has 13 residues. CDR1 and CDR2 (germline): MDHEN, SYDVKM. The CDR3 is CASSLHWNTEAFF. CDR3 nucleotide sequence: TGTGCCAGCAGTTTACACTGGAACACTGAAGCTTTCTTT.

The genes are TRBV19 and TRBJ2-2; tentative D call: TRBD2 (5 bases). Germline assignment: CDR1 LNHDA and CDR2 SQIVND (reference sequence). V lost 2 bases, J lost 3 bases, and 13 bases lay in between. This CDR3 is 16 amino acids long. CDR3 in amino acids: CASSISPRAYTGELFF. CDR3 in DNA: TGTGCCAGTAGTATATCCCCGCGGGCGTACACCGGGGAGCTGTTTTTT.

The V call is TRBV28, the J call TRBJ1-5; TRBD1 aligns across 7 bases. V lost 5 bases, J lost 0 bases, and 10 bases stayed unmatched. Germline V CDR1 and CDR2: MDHEN, SYDVKM. The CDR3 has 17 amino acids. CDR3 sequence: CASSGGQIPYSNQPQHF. The DNA for the CDR3 is TGTGCCAGCAGTGGGGGACAGATTCCATATAGCAATCAGCCCCAGCATTTT.

V usage is TRBV18 and J usage is TRBJ2-2; 14 positions match TRBD2. The CDR3 runs 16 residues. Germline V gene lookup returns CDR1 KGHSH and CDR2 LQKENI. The ends lost 6 bases at V and 5 bases at J; junction bases unmatched: 5. CDR3 sequence reads: CASSRGLAGGTGELFF. The CDR3 DNA sequence: TGTGCCAGCTCCCGCGGACTAGCGGGAGGTACCGGGGAGCTGTTTTTT.

The J gene is TRBJ1-1, the V gene TRBV19, with TRBD1 identical over 9 bases. Germline CDR1 reads LNHDA; CDR2 reads SQIVND (reference sequence). This CDR3 is 15 amino acids long. V dropped 4 bases and J dropped 7; count of bases not matched to a gene: 10. In nucleotides, the CDR3 is TGTGCCAGTAGTAGCTACAGGGGGCCGACCTATGAAGCTTTCTTT. Its translation: CASSSYRGPTYEAFF.

This clone occurred once. The rearrangement uses TRBV5-1 and TRBJ2-7; 7 bases agree with TRBD1. CDR3 length: 14 residues. CDR1 and CDR2 (germline): SGHRS, YFSETQ. With 5 bases clipped from V and 3 bases from J, the junction kept 8 bases outside the gene matches. The CDR3 DNA follows: TGCGCCAGCAGGTCCGGGACAGCAGACTACGAGCAGTACTTC. Translated, it gives CASRSGTADYEQYF.

The gene calls are TRBV15 and TRBJ2-4, with D hard to call. In germline, CDR1 is LNHNV, CDR2 YYDKDF (reference sequence). This CDR3 is built from 15 residues. The ends were cut back, 0 bases at V and 0 bases at J, with 6 bases in the middle. For the CDR3, the DNA is TGTGCCACCAGCAGAGAGAGATTAGCCAAAAACATTCAGTACTTC. It translates to CATSRERLAKNIQYF. Full variable domain (rest looked up from reference TRBV15 and TRBJ2-4): DAMVIQNPRYQVTQFGKPVTLSCSQTLNHNVMYWYQQKSSQAPKLLFHYYDKDFNNEADTPDNFQSRRPNTSFCFLDIRSPGLGDTAMYLCATSRERLAKNIQYFGAGTRLSVL.

The chain has TRBV5-4 and TRBJ2-3; no clear D gene. Between the trimmed V and J ends, which lost 0 bases and 9 bases, there was a span of 14 bases. Per the germline V gene, CDR1 is SGHNT and CDR2 is YYREEE (reference sequence). This CDR3 has 14 residues. The DNA for the CDR3 is TGTGCCAGCAGCTTGGATATAGCCCCGGCAACGCAGTATTTT. Its translation is CASSLDIAPATQYF.